The 32 T cell receptor beta chains given below trace back to one sample, sequenced in a study of blood T cell repertoires in COVID-19. Sequencing was performed with immunoSEQ multiplex PCR; in TCRdb, only in-frame clones are kept and a portion is missing. The sample has 130,000 to 150,000 clones, about 92% seen once; the top ten hold around 1.5%. Input material: peripheral blood. These TCRs come from a human donor in a cohort sampled during active COVID-19.

The CDR3 nucleotides are TGCGCCAGCAGCTTGGAGGGAGGTCAGCCCCAGCATTTT. Encoded protein: CASSLEGGQPQHF. The chain links TRBV5-1 to TRBJ1-5; no reliable D call. The germline V gene encodes CDR1 SGHRS and CDR2 YFSETQ. The ends were cut back, 0 bases at V and 6 bases at J, with 7 bases in the middle. The CDR3 length is 13 residues.

The chain carries TRBV18 and TRBJ1-1, with 9 bases lining up with TRBD1. The CDR3 is made up of 15 amino acids. Germline loops: CDR1 KGHSH, CDR2 LQKENI. The trim removed 5 bases at V and 5 bases at J, leaving 9 bases unmatched. As DNA, the CDR3 is TGTGCCAGCTCATTAGGACAGGGGATGGGGACTGAAGCTTTCTTT. It codes for CASSLGQGMGTEAFF.

The table lists this clone with a count of one. The V gene is TRBV4-2, the J gene TRBJ1-1; 8 positions agree with TRBD1. The CDR3 is made up of 15 amino acids. V gave up 0 bases and J gave up 11 bases; unmatched junction bases: 11. Germline CDR1 and CDR2: LGHNA and YNFKEQ. DNA for the CDR3: TGTGCCAGCAGCCAAGATCCCCGGGACAGGCTTAGGGCTTTCTTT. Translating gives CASSQDPRDRLRAFF.

The genes are TRBV20-1 and TRBJ1-2; 7 nucleotides match TRBD1. The V gene end was trimmed by 4 bases and the J gene end by 7 bases; junction bases not matched to a gene: 3. Germline CDR1 is DFQATT and CDR2 is SNEGSKA (reference sequence). CDR3 size: 11 residues. The CDR3 spells CSATGGSGYTF. In DNA, the CDR3 is TGCAGTGCTACAGGGGGGTCTGGCTACACCTTC.

The chain recombines TRBV2 with TRBJ1-3; TRBD1 agrees at 8 bases. V trimming: 7 bases; J trimming: 12 bases; junction bases outside the gene matches: 11. Germline V gene data show CDR1 as SNHLY and CDR2 as FYNNEI. The CDR3 is 13 residues long. CDR3 DNA sequence: TGTGCCAGCAATACGGACAGGGTAACGGACATATATTTT. This translates into CASNTDRVTDIYF.

This clone has only one observation. V is TRBV7-2 and J is TRBJ2-1; the match to TRBD2 covers 7 bases. CDR1 is SGHTA, CDR2 FQGNSA, per germline. This CDR3 comprises 16 residues. The trim removed 5 bases at V and 2 bases at J, leaving 9 bases unmatched. The CDR3 here is CASSPGRDPTYNEQFF. For the CDR3, the DNA is TGTGCCAGCAGCCCGGGGAGGGACCCCACCTACAATGAGCAGTTCTTC.

The chain combines TRBV6-5 with TRBJ2-7, with TRBD2 as a possible D gene (6 bases). CDR1 and CDR2 (germline): MNHEY, SVGAGI. With 4 bases removed from V and 7 bases from J, the gap between germline ends came to 14 bases. This CDR3 has 13 residues. DNA of the CDR3: TGTGCCAGCAGTTTCGGCGGGGCTGGAGAGCAGTACTTC. Translating it yields CASSFGGAGEQYF.

V usage is TRBV5-4 and J usage is TRBJ2-5; D is ambiguous. With 0 bases removed from V and 5 bases from J, the gap between germline ends came to 5 bases. Per the germline V gene, CDR1 is SGHNT and CDR2 is YYREEE (reference sequence). The CDR3 has 12 amino acids. The CDR3 sequence: CASSLVSETQYF. Written as DNA, the CDR3 is TGTGCCAGCAGCTTGGTGTCGGAGACCCAGTACTTC.

A single count supports this clone. The chain couples TRBV18 to TRBJ2-3; 7 bases are shared with TRBD1. CDR1 KGHSH and CDR2 LQKENI come from the germline V gene. J was trimmed by 0 bases and V by 8 bases; bases with no gene match: 5. The CDR3 totals 14 residues. As DNA, the CDR3 is TGTGCCAGCCAGAGGGACAGAAGCACAGATACGCAGTATTTT. Protein sequence: CASQRDRSTDTQYF.

The chain links TRBV11-2 to TRBJ2-3; D ambiguous. The CDR3 sequence is 13 residues long. Trimming took off 8 bases at V and 0 bases at J, with 9 bases between the two ends. CDR1 and CDR2 (germline): SGHAT, FQNNGV. CDR3 coding DNA: TGTGCCAGCGAGCGAACTAGCACAGATACGCAGTATTTT. It is translated as CASERTSTDTQYF. The full variable domain, its missing parts supplied by reference TRBV11-2 and TRBJ2-3, is EAGVAQSPRYKIIEKRQSVAFWCNPISGHATLYWYQQILGQGPKLLIQFQNNGVVDDSQLPKDRFSAERLKGVDSTLKIQPAKLEDSAVYLCASERTSTDTQYFGPGTRLTVL.

The chain employs TRBV29-1 and TRBJ1-2, with TRBD1 as a possible D gene (5 bases). Trimming took 4 bases from V and 4 from J, leaving 13 bases between them. This CDR3 comprises 13 residues. Per germline, CDR1 SQVTM and CDR2 ANQGSEA. The DNA of the CDR3 is TGCAGCGTTGGGGGCTCGTACCCCTATGGCTACACCTTC. Residues: CSVGGSYPYGYTF.

This chain uses TRBV3-1 (or the pseudogene TRBV3-2) with TRBJ1-2; a weak D match, TRBD1 (5 bases). The CDR3 has 15 residues. The ends were cut back, 4 bases at V and 0 bases at J, with 12 bases in the middle. Germline lookup yields CDR1 LGHDT and CDR2 YNNKEL (reference sequence). CDR3 sequence: CASSPRGATNYGYTF. The CDR3 bases are TGTGCCAGCAGCCCGCGTGGGGCTACTAACTATGGCTACACCTTC.

This clone was observed once. The chain carries TRBV5-4 and TRBJ1-2, with TRBD1 as a possible D gene (6 bases). This CDR3 spans 12 amino acids. V lost 4 bases and J 4 bases, leaving 8 bases between the germline ends. CDR1 is SGHNT and CDR2 is YYREEE in the germline V gene (reference sequence). The CDR3 bases are TGTGCCAGCAGCCCGACAGGCTATGGCTACACCTTC. Translated: CASSPTGYGYTF.

V gene TRBV3-1 (or the pseudogene TRBV3-2) combines with J gene TRBJ2-3; D is unclear. The CDR3 has 18 amino acids. CDR1 is LGHDT and CDR2 is YNNKEL in the germline V gene (reference sequence). The ends were cut back, 5 bases at V and 2 bases at J, with 23 bases in the middle. The CDR3 region is CASSVNAQAPTPTDTQYF. The CDR3 DNA sequence: TGTGCCAGCAGCGTAAACGCGCAAGCGCCCACCCCCACAGATACGCAGTATTTT.

The chain uses TRBV2 and TRBJ2-7; D is possibly TRBD1 (6 bases). V gave up 6 bases and J gave up 1 base, with 13 bases separating them. Germline lookup yields CDR1 SNHLY and CDR2 FYNNEI. The CDR3 covers 14 residues. The CDR3 sequence is CASREQGASYEQYF. For the CDR3, the DNA is TGTGCCAGCAGGGAACAGGGTGCGTCCTACGAGCAGTACTTC. The whole variable domain, remainder taken from reference TRBV2 and TRBJ2-7, is EPEVTQTPSHQVTQMGQEVILRCVPISNHLYFYWYRQILGQKVEFLVSFYNNEISEKSEIFDDQFSVERPDGSNFTLKIRSTKLEDSAMYFCASREQGASYEQYFGPGTRLTVT.

J is TRBJ1-1 and V is TRBV11-3; 7 bases fit TRBD1. The V gene end was trimmed by 1 base and the J gene end by 9 bases; junction bases not matched to a gene: 2. Germline V gives CDR1 SGHNT, CDR2 YENEEA. The CDR3 spans 12 residues. CDR3 loop: CASSLGTGQAFF. The CDR3 DNA reads TGTGCCAGCAGCTTAGGGACAGGACAAGCTTTCTTT.

This chain connects TRBV7-8 to TRBJ1-5, with a possible D match to TRBD1 (5 bases). The length of the CDR3 is 12 residues. Per the germline V gene, CDR1 is SGHVS and CDR2 is FQNEAQ. V was clipped by 5 bases and J by 7 bases, with 9 bases between them. CDR3 sequence (DNA): TGTGCCAGCAGCCGGGGGGGACAGCCCCAGCATTTT. It codes for CASSRGGQPQHF.

This chain uses TRBV19 with TRBJ1-5, with 9 bases that match TRBD1. Germline trimming cut 3 bases from V and 7 bases from J; bases unmatched to any gene: 4. CDR3 length: 14 residues. Looked up from germline, CDR1 is LNHDA and CDR2 is SQIVND (reference sequence). CDR3 in amino acids: CASSIRQGVQPQHF. The CDR3 coding sequence is TGTGCCAGTAGTATTCGACAGGGGGTCCAGCCCCAGCATTTT.

This chain links TRBV20-1 with TRBJ1-1; D is uncertain. Trimming took off 6 bases at V and 0 bases at J, with 5 bases between the two ends. Per the germline V gene, CDR1 is DFQATT and CDR2 is SNEGSKA (reference sequence). The CDR3 contains 11 residues. The CDR3 loop is CSALLNTEAFF. As DNA, the CDR3 is TGCAGTGCGTTATTGAACACTGAAGCTTTCTTT.

V usage is TRBV7-9 and J usage is TRBJ1-4; possibly TRBD1 for D (5 bases). This CDR3 comprises 15 residues. Per the germline V gene, CDR1 is SEHNR and CDR2 is FQNEAQ (reference sequence). Trimming took 1 base from V and 8 from J, leaving 14 bases between them. This CDR3 reads CASSLVGGDLEKLFF. In DNA form, the CDR3 reads TGTGCCAGCAGCTTAGTGGGGGGGGACCTCGAAAAACTGTTTTTT.

The chain employs TRBV10-3 and TRBJ1-1, with unresolved D. The CDR3 has 13 residues. Germline V gives CDR1 ENHRY, CDR2 SYGVKD. Trimming removed 7 bases at V and 4 bases at J, with 13 bases between. CDR3 bases: TGTGCCATCAAAAACGGGAGAGGCACTGAAGCTTTCTTT. The encoded protein is CAIKNGRGTEAFF.

The CDR3 DNA reads as TGTGCCAGCAGTGAAGCGCGGGGGGGCTACACCTTC. Its translation is CASSEARGGYTF. The chain is built from TRBV2 and TRBJ1-2, with a tentative D call TRBD1 (5 bases). Trimming pared 0 bases from V and 8 bases from J, leaving 7 bases between. CDR1 and CDR2 from the germline V gene are SNHLY and FYNNEI. This CDR3 is built from 12 residues. The full variable domain, with the rest looked up from reference TRBV2 and TRBJ1-2, is EPEVTQTPSHQVTQMGQEVILRCVPISNHLYFYWYRQILGQKVEFLVSFYNNEISEKSEIFDDQFSVERPDGSNFTLKIRSTKLEDSAMYFCASSEARGGYTFGSGTRLTVV.

The chain carries TRBV7-6 and TRBJ2-7; 7 nucleotides match TRBD1. CDR3 length: 13 amino acids. Germline-derived CDR1 and CDR2 are SGHVS and FNYEAQ. After removal of 7 bases from V and 0 bases from J, the junction contained 3 bases not matched to a gene. The chain's CDR3 is CASTRGPSYEQYF. CDR3 bases: TGTGCCAGCACGAGGGGGCCCTCCTACGAGCAGTACTTC.

In its sample, this clone was seen a few times. The genes are TRBV6-2 or TRBV6-3 and TRBJ2-2; TRBD1 might be the D (6 bases). CDR1 and CDR2 from the germline V gene are MNHEY and SVGEGT. The CDR3 totals 15 residues. The V gene lost 5 bases and the J gene lost 3 bases, with 13 bases spanning the gap. CDR3 coding DNA: TGTGCCAGCAGTCTTCAAACAGGGTACACCGGGGAGCTGTTTTTT. It yields the protein CASSLQTGYTGELFF.

The rearrangement links TRBV5-1 to TRBJ1-2; a possible D gene is TRBD1 (5 bases). The germline V and J ends were trimmed by 0 bases and 6 bases, with 12 bases remaining between them. The CDR3 is 14 amino acids. Germline V CDR1 and CDR2: SGHRS, YFSETQ. CDR3 coding DNA: TGCGCCAGCAGCTTGGAGGCCAGGGAGGATGGCTACACCTTC. Translating gives CASSLEAREDGYTF.

The rearrangement links TRBV4-1 to TRBJ2-3, with TRBD2 as a possible D gene (6 bases). Trimming left V 0 bases short and J 6 bases short, with 13 bases between. Germline V gene sequence: CDR1 MGHRA, CDR2 YSYEKL. The CDR3 totals 15 residues. CDR3 loop: CASSQDFAGFDTQYF. CDR3 in DNA: TGCGCCAGCAGCCAAGATTTCGCGGGATTTGATACGCAGTATTTT.

The chain couples TRBV6-5 to TRBJ1-1, with 7 bases identical to TRBD1. The germline V gene has CDR1 MNHEY and CDR2 SVGAGI. Losses at the gene ends were 4 bases for V and 1 base for J; bases not matched to a gene: 9. This CDR3 comprises 16 residues. The CDR3 DNA follows: TGTGCCAGCAGTTTAATCCAGGGGGTGGGGAACACTGAAGCTTTCTTT. This sequence encodes CASSLIQGVGNTEAFF.

The chain has TRBV7-8 and TRBJ1-2, with 9 bases matching TRBD1. From germline, CDR1 is SGHVS and CDR2 FQNEAQ. The CDR3 is 15 amino acids. The V and J ends lost 2 bases and 2 bases, in that order; junction bases with no gene match: 3. The CDR3: CASSLNTGGNYGYTF. In DNA, the CDR3 is TGTGCCAGCAGCTTAAACACAGGGGGCAACTATGGCTACACCTTC.

V gene TRBV7-9 combines with J gene TRBJ2-3, with 7 bases that match TRBD2. This CDR3 has 13 residues. V shed 0 bases and J 9 bases; nucleotides not matched to a gene: 3. CDR1 is SEHNR, CDR2 FQNEAQ, per germline (reference sequence). The CDR3 region is CASSLAGEGTQYF. The CDR3 DNA reads TGTGCCAGCAGCTTAGCCGGGGAGGGGACGCAGTATTTT.

This rearrangement joins TRBV28 to TRBJ1-1; D unresolved. The CDR3 length is 14 residues. The germline gives CDR1 MDHEN, CDR2 SYDVKM. With 1 base removed from V and 0 bases from J, the gap between germline ends came to 6 bases. The CDR3 reads CASSLSRLNTEAFF. The CDR3, as DNA: TGTGCCAGCAGTTTATCCAGGCTGAACACTGAAGCTTTCTTT.

This chain links TRBV7-9 with TRBJ2-1; 12 bases match TRBD2. The CDR3 consists of 15 residues. Germline loops: CDR1 SEHNR, CDR2 FQNEAQ (reference sequence). The V gene end was trimmed by 5 bases and the J gene end by 6 bases; junction bases not matched to a gene: 5. Here the CDR3 reads CASSGLAGGLNEQFF. CDR3 coding DNA: TGTGCCAGCAGCGGCCTAGCGGGGGGGCTCAATGAGCAGTTCTTC.

V and J are TRBV5-6 and TRBJ1-5; 10 bases are a match to TRBD1. There are 16 residues in the CDR3. Germline V gene lookup returns CDR1 SGHDT and CDR2 YYEEEE. Trimming cost V 4 bases and J 2 bases; bases outside gene matches: 6. In nucleotides, the CDR3 is TGTGCCAGCAGCAGGGGGACAGGGGAAGGCAATCAGCCCCAGCATTTT. This gives the protein CASSRGTGEGNQPQHF.